This T cell receptor (beta chain) is drawn from a study of CDR3 diversity in severe acne. V lost 1 base and J 11 bases, leaving 18 bases between the germline ends. The germline V gene has CDR1 DFQATT and CDR2 SNEGSKA (reference sequence). The CDR3 spans 14 residues. TCRdb reprocessed the PCR reads with MiXCR, giving one entry per CDR3 protein. Here the sample spans fewer than 100,000 distinct CDR3 sequences, around 49% being singletons. The gene calls are TRBV20-1 and TRBJ1-5; D uncertain. Sequencing input: blood. This receptor was taken from a male donor in good health, without acne. In DNA, the CDR3 is TGCAGTGCTAGAGTCGGCGGGAACCAAGAGACCCAGCATTTT. Translated, it gives CSARVGGNQETQHF.